Listed here are 8 T cell receptor beta chains from one sample, sequenced in a study of blood T cell repertoires in COVID-19. The table came from immunoSEQ multiplex PCR; TCRdb's copy has only in-frame clones and leaves some out. The sample includes roughly 26,000 clones, around two thirds of them seen just once. The sequenced sample consisted of peripheral blood. Receptor source: a man in his fifties or sixties with active or convalescent COVID-19.

This rearrangement joins TRBV29-1 to TRBJ1-3; TRBD1 might be the D (5 bases). Germline CDR1 is SQVTM and CDR2 is ANQGSEA. The ends were cut back, 8 bases at V and 7 bases at J, with 12 bases in the middle. This CDR3 has 11 residues. The CDR3 DNA sequence: TGCAGCTATCGGGGGGGGAACACCATATATTTT. This gives the protein CSYRGGNTIYF.

The chain recombines TRBV5-1 with TRBJ2-2; D not resolved. Germline lookup yields CDR1 SGHRS and CDR2 YFSETQ. Trimming pared 4 bases from V and 0 bases from J, leaving 4 bases between. The CDR3 totals 13 residues. Here the CDR3 DNA reads TGCGCCAGCAGCCCCGCGAACACCGGGGAGCTGTTTTTT. Translating gives CASSPANTGELFF.

The genes are TRBV6-1 and TRBJ1-1, with 8 bases aligning to TRBD1. Germline loops: CDR1 MNHNS, CDR2 SASEGT. The V segment lost 3 bases and the J segment 11 bases; nucleotides outside the gene matches: 2. This CDR3 region has 11 residues. In nucleotides, the CDR3 is TGTGCCAGCAGTGAGGACAGGGCGGCTTTCTTT. This encodes CASSEDRAAFF.

The gene calls are TRBV7-3 and TRBJ1-2; the D gene is possibly TRBD1 (6 bases). V was shortened by 1 base and J by 4 bases, with 13 bases between the two germline ends. This CDR3 contains 15 residues. The germline V gene encodes CDR1 SGHTA and CDR2 FQGTGA. The CDR3 loop reads CASSLMPGARYGYTF. The CDR3 coding sequence is TGTGCCAGCAGCTTAATGCCAGGGGCTCGCTATGGCTACACCTTC.

This chain connects TRBV2 to TRBJ2-1, with no clear D. CDR1 and CDR2 (germline): SNHLY, FYNNEI. V dropped 4 bases and J dropped 0 bases, with 7 bases sitting between them. The CDR3 consists of 14 residues. The CDR3 loop is CASSGSSSYNEQFF. The CDR3, as DNA: TGTGCCAGCAGTGGATCTAGCTCCTACAATGAGCAGTTCTTC.

This clone has just a few counts. This chain uses TRBV6-1 with TRBJ1-2; a possible D gene is TRBD1 (6 bases). This CDR3 spans 13 amino acids. V lost 1 base to trimming and J lost 8 bases, with 11 bases between them. Germline V gene sequence: CDR1 MNHNS, CDR2 SASEGT. The CDR3 DNA reads as TGTGCCAGCAGTGAAGGATCCCAGGGGGGCTACACCTTC. Protein: CASSEGSQGGYTF.

This clone came up a few times. The J gene is TRBJ2-7, the V gene TRBV6-6; D unresolved. CDR1 is MNHNY and CDR2 is SVGAGI in the germline V gene (reference sequence). The CDR3 is 13 residues long. V lost 4 bases and J lost 3, with 10 bases in between. CDR3 region: CASSSGSFYEQYF. In DNA form, the CDR3 reads TGTGCCAGCAGTTCCGGGTCCTTCTACGAGCAGTACTTC.

J is TRBJ1-2 and V is TRBV6-5; TRBD1 agrees at 8 bases. CDR3 length equals 15 residues. Germline values: CDR1 MNHEY, CDR2 SVGAGI. V gave up 2 bases and J gave up 6 bases; unmatched junction bases: 8. The CDR3 DNA is TGTGCCAGCAGTTACCTTCGACAGGGGAAAGATGGCTACACCTTC. Translation gives CASSYLRQGKDGYTF.